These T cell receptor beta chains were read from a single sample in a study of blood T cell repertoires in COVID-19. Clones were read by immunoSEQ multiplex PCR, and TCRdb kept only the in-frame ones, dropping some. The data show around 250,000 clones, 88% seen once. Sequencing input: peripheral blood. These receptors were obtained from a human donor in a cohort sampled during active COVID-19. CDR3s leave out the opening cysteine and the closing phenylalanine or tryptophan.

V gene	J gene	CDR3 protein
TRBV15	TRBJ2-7	ATSRGTDRAYEQY
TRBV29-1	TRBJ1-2	SVEDLRTEGGYT
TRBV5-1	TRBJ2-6	ASSPGTGLASSGANVLT
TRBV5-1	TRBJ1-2	ASASDRAYGYT
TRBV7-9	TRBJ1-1	ASRGASSTEAF
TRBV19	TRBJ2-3	ASRPGLASDTQY
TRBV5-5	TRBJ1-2	ASSRPGGTYGYT
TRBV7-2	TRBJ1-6	ASSFFRAPLH
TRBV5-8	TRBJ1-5	ASSSTGQGNQPQH
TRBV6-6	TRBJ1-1	ASRRGDIIENTEAF
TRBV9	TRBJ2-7	ASSAGTSGTYEQY
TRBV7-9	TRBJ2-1	ATASPAGGQRPDNEQF
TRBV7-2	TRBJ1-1	ASSFQKNTEAF
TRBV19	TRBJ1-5	ASSIFGQLPSQPQH
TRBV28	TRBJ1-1	ASSHPRRGSTEAF
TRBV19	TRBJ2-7	ASSSPGLSYEQY
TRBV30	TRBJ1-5	AWSRGQFNQPQH
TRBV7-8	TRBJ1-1	ASSLYGVRGTEAF
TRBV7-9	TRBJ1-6	ASSLAYKPPLH
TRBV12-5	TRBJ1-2	ASGFGGYGYT
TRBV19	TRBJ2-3	ASSIMAGRTDTQY
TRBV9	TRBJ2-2	ASSVTGTKNTGELF
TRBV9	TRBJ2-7	ASSSRDLFYEQY
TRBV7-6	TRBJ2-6	ASSSLLSGANVLT
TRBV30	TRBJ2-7	AWGDTTYEQY
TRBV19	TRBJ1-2	ASSRTGYGYT
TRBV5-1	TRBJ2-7	ASSLWGFGGSKDEQY
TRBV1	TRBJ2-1	TSSQTSGRAGVHEQF
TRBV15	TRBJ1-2	ATSRAYYGYT
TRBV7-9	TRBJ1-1	ASSLTGETEAF
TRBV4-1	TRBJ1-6	ASSPRYFPGDNSPLH
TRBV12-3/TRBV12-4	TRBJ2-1	ASSLDRSNEQF
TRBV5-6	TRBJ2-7	ASSLTDYEQY
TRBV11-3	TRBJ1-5	ASSPPRGGLGQPQH
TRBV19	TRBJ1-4	ASSYGGPADEKLF
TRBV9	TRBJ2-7	ASSAHASVNYEQY
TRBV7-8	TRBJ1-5	ASSLVAVFGQPQH
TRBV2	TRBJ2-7	ASSVDRGRTYEQY
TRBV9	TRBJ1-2	ASSPGGAGYWYT
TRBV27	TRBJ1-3	ASSPGDSGNTIY
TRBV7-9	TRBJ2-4	ASSLQQGAFLVKNIQY
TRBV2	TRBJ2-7	ASSDPPLQGRTYPEQY
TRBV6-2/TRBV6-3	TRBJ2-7	ASSYTGLGPYEQY
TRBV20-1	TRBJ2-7	SAGGGGARQDEQY
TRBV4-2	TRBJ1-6	ASSQDPGIRTQNSPLH
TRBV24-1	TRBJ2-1	ATSEPGLAGEVEQF
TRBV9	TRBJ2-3	ASSIREGRLTDTQY
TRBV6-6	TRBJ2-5	ASSFSGETQY
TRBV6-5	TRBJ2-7	ATKPDRGPSYEQY
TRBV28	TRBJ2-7	ASSLSGAGGYEQY
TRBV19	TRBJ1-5	ASTADRGDQPQH
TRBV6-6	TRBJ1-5	ASSPRGDGNQPQH